The TCR beta chain described here comes from a study of blood T cell repertoires in COVID-19. Study background: From T cells, B-cell-depleted T cells, or PBMCs came the material, which was cDNA or gDNA.

Seattle's cohort entered during active infection and was followed longitudinally. This CDR3 has 15 residues. Trimming stripped 0 bases from V and 3 bases from J, with 12 bases between. Germline V gene lookup returns CDR1 SGHRS and CDR2 YFSETQ. Original handling: Nucleated cell number was recorded as an estimate derived from reference gene primer amplification. Sequenced by immunoSEQ multiplex PCR; TCRdb stores in-frame clones only, minus some. That table supplies the V and J calls and clone size; D and trimming were determined from the DNA. Of roughly 380,000 clones listed, around 91% are singletons. The clonotype was recovered from a woman in her thirties or forties with COVID-19, enrolled during active disease. The chain joins TRBV5-1 to TRBJ1-1; D is uncertain. Sequencing was carried out using peripheral blood. The CDR3 region has the DNA TGCGCCAGCAGCTTGGGGACTGACCATTACACTGAAGCTTTCTTT. The encoded protein is CASSLGTDHYTEAFF.